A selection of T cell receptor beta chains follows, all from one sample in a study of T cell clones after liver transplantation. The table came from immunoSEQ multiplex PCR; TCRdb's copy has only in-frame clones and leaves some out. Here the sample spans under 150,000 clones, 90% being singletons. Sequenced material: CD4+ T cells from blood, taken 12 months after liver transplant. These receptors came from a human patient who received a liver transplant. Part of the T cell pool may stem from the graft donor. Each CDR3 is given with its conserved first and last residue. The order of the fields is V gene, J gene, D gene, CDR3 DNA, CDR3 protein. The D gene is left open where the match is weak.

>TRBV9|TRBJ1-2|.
TGTGCCAGCAGCGTTACAGGGCTATATGGCTACACCTTC
CASSVTGLYGYTF
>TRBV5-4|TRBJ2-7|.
TGTGCCAGCAGCCGATACGCCGAAAATTACGAGCAGTACTTC
CASSRYAENYEQYF
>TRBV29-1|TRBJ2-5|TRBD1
TGCAGCGGAGACAGGGGGAAGACCCAGTACTTC
CSGDRGKTQYF
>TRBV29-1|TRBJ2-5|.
TGCAGCGTCACAGGAACCCAAGAGACCCAGTACTTC
CSVTGTQETQYF
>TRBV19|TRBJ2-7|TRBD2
TGTGCCAGTAGTACCCGGACTAGCGGGATTGCCTACGAGCAGTACTTC
CASSTRTSGIAYEQYF
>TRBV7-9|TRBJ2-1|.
TGTGCCAGCAGCCCGTCCTACAATGAGCAGTTCTTC
CASSPSYNEQFF
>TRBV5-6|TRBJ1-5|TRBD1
TGTGCCAGCAGCTCCCGGGACAGGGGCAATCAGCCCCAGCATTTT
CASSSRDRGNQPQHF
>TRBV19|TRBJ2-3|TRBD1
TGTGCCAGTAGTATTGGGGACAGGGACACAGATACGCAGTATTTT
CASSIGDRDTDTQYF
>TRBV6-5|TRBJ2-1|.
TGTGCCAGCAGTCCCGGACGGACGGTTCCGCAGTTCTTC
CASSPGRTVPQFF
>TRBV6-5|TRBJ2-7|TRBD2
TGTGCCAGCAGTTACTCCTTAGCGGGAGTGTACGAGCAGTACTTC
CASSYSLAGVYEQYF
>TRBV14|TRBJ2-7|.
TGTGCCAGCAGCCGAGCAGGGCGGCCATACGAGCAGTACTTC
CASSRAGRPYEQYF
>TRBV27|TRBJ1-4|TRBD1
TGTGCCAGCAGTCGACAGGGTGAAAAACTGTTTTTT
CASSRQGEKLFF
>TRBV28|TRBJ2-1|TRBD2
TGTGCCAGCAGTTTCCCCGAGAGCGGGAGTAAGAATGAGCAGTTCTTC
CASSFPESGSKNEQFF
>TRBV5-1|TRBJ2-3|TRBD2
TGCGCCAGCAGACTAGCGGGAGGGGATACGCAGTATTTT
CASRLAGGDTQYF
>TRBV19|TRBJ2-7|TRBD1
TGTGCCAGTAGTGCACAGGGGGCAAATGACGAGCAGTACTTC
CASSAQGANDEQYF
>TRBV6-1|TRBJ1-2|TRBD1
TGTGCCAGCAGTGAGCGGACAGGGAACTATGGCTACACCTTC
CASSERTGNYGYTF
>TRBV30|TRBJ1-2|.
TGTGCCTGGAGTGTACAGGGATTTAACTATGGCTACACCTTC
CAWSVQGFNYGYTF